This TCR beta chain was identified during a study of cytomegalovirus exposure and HLA in healthy donors. Study-wide results and caveats: An ancestry cluster, one associated with Asian ancestry, reportedly showed fewer N-insertions than the approximately 670-donor mean in a later analysis.

The CDR3 sequence is 19 residues long. The V gene end was trimmed by 2 bases and the J gene end by 1 base; junction bases not matched to a gene: 14. The germline V gene has CDR1 SGHRS and CDR2 YFSETQ. A note on this clone: The antigen is unknown.

It was with 60 Vbeta and 13 Jbeta primers that the PCR ran. Libraries were prepared by immunoSEQ multiplex PCR; TCRdb keeps only in-frame clonotypes and omits some of them. The data contain under 85,000 clones, about four fifths of them seen just once; the ten biggest clones take up roughly 1.5%. This sequence was found in a man aged 40-49 years in good health and CMV-seronegative. The sample comprised PBMCs. The rearrangement joins TRBV5-1 to TRBJ2-3, with 9 bases aligning to TRBD2. The chain's CDR3 is CASSFTPGLAKSGTDTQYF. The CDR3 bases are TGCGCCAGCAGCTTCACCCCCGGACTAGCGAAGAGCGGCACAGATACGCAGTATTTT.